This note documents a single TCR beta chain sequence. The data were obtained in a study of blood T cell repertoires in COVID-19. On the study more broadly: The United States, Italy and Spain provided the acute and convalescent COVID-19 samples. From T cells, B-cell-depleted T cells, or PBMCs came the material, which was cDNA or gDNA.

How the authors handled the data: By means of reference gene primer amplification, nucleated cell counts were estimated. TCRdb's table, derived via immunoSEQ multiplex PCR, lists solely in-frame clones and lacks some. V and J calls and clone size are as listed in that table; D and trimming were resolved from the DNA. Seen here are roughly 200,000 clones, approximately 91% observed once, and the top ten hold about 7%. The CDR3 has 12 residues. Trimming cost V 4 bases and J 3 bases, with 6 bases left between them. CDR1 is MNHEY, CDR2 SVGAGI, per germline. This sequence joins TRBV6-5 and TRBJ1-2; D call uncertain. Sequencing was carried out using peripheral blood. This TCR derives from a man between 40 and 49 years old with acute or convalescent COVID-19. CDR3 DNA sequence: TGTGCCAGCAGTTCCCCCGACTATGGCTACACCTTC. Amino acids: CASSSPDYGYTF.